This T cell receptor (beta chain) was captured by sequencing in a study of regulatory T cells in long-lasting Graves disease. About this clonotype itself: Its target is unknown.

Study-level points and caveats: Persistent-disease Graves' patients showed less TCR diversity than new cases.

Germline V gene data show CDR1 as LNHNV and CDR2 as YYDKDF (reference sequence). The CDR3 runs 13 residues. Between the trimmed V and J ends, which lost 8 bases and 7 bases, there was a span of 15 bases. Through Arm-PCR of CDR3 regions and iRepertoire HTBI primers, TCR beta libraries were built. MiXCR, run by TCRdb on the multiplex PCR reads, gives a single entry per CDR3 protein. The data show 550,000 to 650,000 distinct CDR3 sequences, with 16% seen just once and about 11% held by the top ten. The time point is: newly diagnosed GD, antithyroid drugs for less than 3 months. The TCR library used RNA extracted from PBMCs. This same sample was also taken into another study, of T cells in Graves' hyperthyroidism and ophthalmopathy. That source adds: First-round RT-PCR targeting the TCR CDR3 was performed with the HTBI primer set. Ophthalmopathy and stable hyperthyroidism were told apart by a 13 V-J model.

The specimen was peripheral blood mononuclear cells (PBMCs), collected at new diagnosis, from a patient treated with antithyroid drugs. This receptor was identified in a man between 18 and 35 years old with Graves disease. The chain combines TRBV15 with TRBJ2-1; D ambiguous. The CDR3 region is CATDLGIRNEQFF. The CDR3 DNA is TGTGCCACCGATCTGGGGATTAGGAATGAGCAGTTCTTC. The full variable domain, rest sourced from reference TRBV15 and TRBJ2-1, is DAMVIQNPRYQVTQFGKPVTLSCSQTLNHNVMYWYQQKSSQAPKLLFHYYDKDFNNEADTPDNFQSRRPNTSFCFLDIRSPGLGDTAMYLCATDLGIRNEQFFGPGTRLTVL.